This TCR beta chain came from a study of patients and donors after allogeneic stem cell transplantation. TCRdb recomputed calls from the RT-PCR reads with MiXCR, one row per CDR3 protein. This repertoire shows 920,000 or so distinct CDR3 sequences, around 17% found once; its top ten account for around 5.5%. Germline V gives CDR1 MNHEY, CDR2 SVGEGT. CDR3 size: 13 residues. With 5 bases removed from V and 1 base from J, the gap between germline ends came to 9 bases. The origin of this receptor is a human donor who was either an allogeneic HSCT recipient or a stem cell or donor lymphocyte infusion donor (not recorded which). It is not recorded whose cells these are; they may come from a transplant donor. The specimen sequenced was blood, either unsorted or a sorted T cell fraction (not recorded which). The chain carries TRBV6-2 or TRBV6-3 and TRBJ2-7, with unresolved D. CDR3 DNA: TGTGCCAGCAGTCGCTCTAGATCCTACGAGCAGTACTTC. The encoded protein is CASSRSRSYEQYF.